These 23 T cell receptor beta chains were all obtained from the same sample, sequenced in a study of blood T cell repertoires in COVID-19. Sequencing was performed with immunoSEQ multiplex PCR; in TCRdb, only in-frame clones are kept and a portion is missing. The repertoire has about 88,000 clones, 80% to 90% of them found once; the top ten carry 11%. Input material: peripheral blood. These receptors were obtained from a man older than 75 with acute or convalescent COVID-19.

The chain has TRBV6-2 or TRBV6-3 and TRBJ2-7, with TRBD2 identical over 8 bases. Germline loops: CDR1 MNHEY, CDR2 SVGEGT. V was clipped by 9 bases and J by 0 bases; unmatched bases: 7. The CDR3 has 14 amino acids. The CDR3 DNA sequence: TGTGCCAGTAGTAGGAGCGGGAGCTCCTACGAGCAGTACTTC. Translation: CASSRSGSSYEQYF.

This clone came up a few times. The rearrangement uses TRBV5-4 and TRBJ2-3; possible D gene TRBD2, 6 bases. Germline V gene sequence: CDR1 SGHNT, CDR2 YYREEE (reference sequence). V lost 5 bases and J 3 bases, leaving 16 bases between the germline ends. The length of the CDR3 is 15 residues. The CDR3 region is CASRRTIGSTDTQYF. The CDR3 DNA reads as TGTGCCAGCAGGAGGACTATCGGGTCTACAGATACGCAGTATTTT.

The gene calls are TRBV6-5 and TRBJ1-1; D perhaps matches TRBD1 (6 bases). Trimming left V 5 bases short and J 4 bases short, with 14 bases between. This CDR3 comprises 14 residues. Germline V gene data show CDR1 as MNHEY and CDR2 as SVGAGI. CDR3 sequence (DNA): TGTGCCAGCAGTCACCCCGAACAGGGCACTGAAGCTTTCTTT. It codes for CASSHPEQGTEAFF.

V usage is TRBV27 and J usage is TRBJ2-1, with TRBD2 identical over 16 bases. CDR1 is MNHEY and CDR2 is SMNVEV in the germline V gene (reference sequence). This CDR3 region has 19 residues. The V and J ends lost 6 bases and 2 bases, in that order; junction bases with no gene match: 10. CDR3 coding DNA: TGTGCCAGCAGGAGGGGCCCCGGGACTAGCGGGGGGGCCTACAATGAGCAGTTCTTC. Translated, it gives CASRRGPGTSGGAYNEQFF.

The V and J genes are TRBV7-9 and TRBJ1-2; D remains ambiguous. The CDR3 has 12 amino acids. The germline CDR1 and CDR2 sequences are SEHNR and FQNEAQ (reference sequence). Trimming removed 1 base from V and 8 bases from J, with 8 bases in between. The CDR3 protein is CASSLVQEGYTF. CDR3 bases: TGTGCCAGCAGCTTAGTTCAGGAAGGCTACACCTTC.

This chain uses TRBV12-3 or TRBV12-4 with TRBJ1-5; D call uncertain. The CDR3 contains 11 residues. The V end was cut by 6 bases, the J end by 9 bases, with 9 bases between. The CDR3 DNA sequence: TGTGCCAGCAGAGGGCGGGGGCCCCAGCATTTT. Protein: CASRGRGPQHF.

This sequence joins TRBV5-4 and TRBJ1-1; maybe TRBD1 (6 bases). The V end was cut by 2 bases, the J end by 6 bases, with 11 bases between. Looked up from germline, CDR1 is SGHNT and CDR2 is YYREEE (reference sequence). The CDR3 is 13 amino acids. The CDR3 sequence: CASSLGGSPEAFF. In nucleotides, the CDR3 is TGTGCCAGCAGCTTAGGGGGATCCCCTGAAGCTTTCTTT. The full variable domain, with the rest looked up from reference TRBV5-4 and TRBJ1-1, is ETGVTQSPTHLIKTRGQQVTLRCSSQSGHNTVSWYQQALGQGPQFIFQYYREEENGRGNFPPRFSGLQFPNYSSELNVNALELDDSALYLCASSLGGSPEAFFGQGTRLTVV.

This chain uses TRBV19 with TRBJ2-6, with 7 positions matching TRBD1. The ends lost 3 bases at V and 2 bases at J; junction bases unmatched: 13. Germline V gene sequence: CDR1 LNHDA, CDR2 SQIVND (reference sequence). The CDR3 has 19 residues. The CDR3 DNA is TGTGCCAGTAGTATCTCCCCGACACTCCAGGGGGCTGGGGCCAACGTCCTGACTTTC. This translates into CASSISPTLQGAGANVLTF.

This clone was seen only once. The J gene is TRBJ1-2, the V gene TRBV5-5, with D unclear. This CDR3 comprises 13 residues. With 3 bases removed from V and 8 bases from J, the gap between germline ends came to 14 bases. Germline V CDR1 and CDR2: SGHKS, YYEKEE (reference sequence). CDR3 amino acids: CASSWSQGGGYTF. The DNA of the CDR3 is TGTGCCAGCAGCTGGAGCCAAGGCGGGGGCTACACCTTC. The full variable domain, with the rest looked up from reference TRBV5-5 and TRBJ1-2, is DAGVTQSPTHLIKTRGQQVTLRCSPISGHKSVSWYQQVLGQGPQFIFQYYEKEERGRGNFPDRFSARQFPNYSSELNVNALLLGDSALYLCASSWSQGGGYTFGSGTRLTVV.

The J gene is TRBJ2-1, the V gene TRBV15; 8 bases are a match to TRBD1. This CDR3 region has 18 residues. Germline V gene lookup returns CDR1 LNHNV and CDR2 YYDKDF (reference sequence). The trim removed 5 bases at V and 3 bases at J, leaving 15 bases unmatched. Written as DNA, the CDR3 is TGTGCCACCAGCGGGGACAGGCTAGCAACCCTAGGCTACAATGAGCAGTTCTTC. It is translated as CATSGDRLATLGYNEQFF.

The chain combines TRBV7-9 with TRBJ2-3; TRBD2 might be the D (5 bases). This CDR3 is 14 amino acids long. Between the trimmed V and J ends, which lost 2 bases and 2 bases, there was a span of 8 bases. The germline gives CDR1 SEHNR, CDR2 FQNEAQ (reference sequence). This CDR3 reads CASSLTGFTDTQYF. The CDR3 nucleotides read TGTGCCAGCAGCTTAACGGGGTTCACAGATACGCAGTATTTT. The full variable domain, in which reference TRBV7-9 and TRBJ2-3 provide the parts outside the CDR3, is DTGVSQNPRHKITKRGQNVTFRCDPISEHNRLYWYRQTLGQGPEFLTYFQNEAQLEKSRLLSDRFSAERPKGSFSTLEIQRTEQGDSAMYLCASSLTGFTDTQYFGPGTRLTVL.

The chain is built from TRBV7-3 and TRBJ1-1; no firm D call. There are 13 residues in the CDR3. Between the trimmed V and J ends, which lost 6 bases and 5 bases, there was a span of 13 bases. Germline V CDR1 and CDR2: SGHTA, FQGTGA. CDR3 amino acids: CASSLPGKTEAFF. The CDR3 DNA reads as TGTGCCAGCAGTCTCCCCGGGAAGACTGAAGCTTTCTTT.

V usage is TRBV19 and J usage is TRBJ1-5, with 9 bases identical to TRBD1. The germline CDR1 and CDR2 sequences are LNHDA and SQIVND (reference sequence). The CDR3 runs 14 residues. V was clipped by 5 bases and J by 6 bases; unmatched bases: 5. The CDR3 DNA reads TGTGCCAGTAGTCCAGGGACAGGGAGTCAGCCCCAGCATTTT. This codes for CASSPGTGSQPQHF.

The CDR3 reads CASSPTGRPEAFF. CDR3 nucleotide sequence: TGTGCCAGCAGCCCGACAGGGCGGCCTGAAGCTTTCTTT. The rearrangement uses TRBV12-3 or TRBV12-4 and TRBJ1-1; 7 bases are a match to TRBD1. With V trimmed by 6 bases and J by 6 bases, 7 bases remained unmatched. The CDR3 spans 13 residues.

The rearrangement joins TRBV7-9 to TRBJ2-1; 8 nucleotides agree with TRBD1. Germline trimming cut 4 bases from V and 10 bases from J; bases unmatched to any gene: 12. This CDR3 is built from 15 residues. Germline CDR1 reads SEHNR; CDR2 reads FQNEAQ (reference sequence). CDR3 nucleotide sequence: TGTGCCAGCAGCTCAACGGGACAGGCGAGGAACGAGCAGTTCTTC. This codes for CASSSTGQARNEQFF.

This clone was detected only once. The chain links TRBV4-1 to TRBJ1-5; no reliable D call. V lost 4 bases and J lost 3, with 10 bases in between. Germline CDR1 reads MGHRA; CDR2 reads YSYEKL. CDR3 length equals 14 residues. This CDR3 is CASSLDTTNQPQHF. CDR3 DNA: TGCGCCAGCAGCCTCGACACGACCAATCAGCCCCAGCATTTT.

The chain employs TRBV24-1 and TRBJ2-2; D not resolved. The V and J ends lost 6 bases and 0 bases respectively, with 4 bases between them. The germline V gene encodes CDR1 KGHDR and CDR2 SFDVKD. This CDR3 has 13 amino acids. CDR3 in amino acids: CATSTSNTGELFF. DNA for the CDR3: TGTGCCACCAGTACTTCGAACACCGGGGAGCTGTTTTTT.

For the CDR3, the DNA is TGTGCCAGCAGCCTGGGAAGGGGCTTAGGAAAACTGTTTTTT. Translating it yields CASSLGRGLGKLFF. The rearrangement uses TRBV3-1 (or the pseudogene TRBV3-2) and TRBJ1-4; D is possibly TRBD1 (5 bases). Germline CDR1 and CDR2: LGHDT and YNNKEL (reference sequence). The length of the CDR3 is 14 residues. V was pared by 4 bases and J by 10 bases, with 16 bases between.

The CDR3 region is CASSPLTSGSYNEQFF. For the CDR3, the DNA is TGTGCCAGCTCACCATTGACTAGCGGCTCCTACAATGAGCAGTTCTTC. The chain has TRBV18 and TRBJ2-1; 9 nucleotides line up with TRBD2. The CDR3 contains 16 residues. Germline trimming cut 2 bases from V and 0 bases from J; bases unmatched to any gene: 2. Germline V CDR1 and CDR2: KGHSH, LQKENI.

The chain links TRBV7-2 to TRBJ2-1; 9 bases are shared with TRBD2. The V gene end was trimmed by 0 bases and the J gene end by 0 bases; junction bases not matched to a gene: 6. This CDR3 spans 18 amino acids. Germline CDR1 and CDR2: SGHTA and FQGNSA. The CDR3 sequence is CASSLAGSGGSSYNEQFF. The CDR3 DNA reads TGTGCCAGCAGCTTAGCGGGTAGCGGGGGAAGCTCCTACAATGAGCAGTTCTTC.

This clone was detected a few times. This chain links TRBV5-1 with TRBJ1-1, with 7 nucleotides matching TRBD1. V lost 2 bases to trimming and J lost 5 bases; unmatched junction nucleotides: 12. This CDR3 comprises 16 residues. Germline CDR1 reads SGHRS; CDR2 reads YFSETQ. This CDR3 is CASSFLGAGGETEAFF. The CDR3 DNA reads as TGCGCCAGCAGCTTCCTCGGGGCAGGGGGTGAAACTGAAGCTTTCTTT.

The chain joins TRBV13 to TRBJ1-4, with a tentative D call TRBD1 (5 bases). The CDR3 has 16 residues. Germline-derived CDR1 and CDR2 are PRHDT and FYEKMQ (reference sequence). Trimming took off 4 bases at V and 2 bases at J, with 14 bases between the two ends. The CDR3 region has the DNA TGTGCCAGCAGCTCCGCGGGGGAGGGGACTAATGAAAAACTGTTTTTT. Translation gives CASSSAGEGTNEKLFF.

The rearrangement links TRBV7-3 to TRBJ2-3; D remains ambiguous. This CDR3 region has 15 residues. The V end was cut by 3 bases, the J end by 0 bases, with 10 bases between. Germline assignment: CDR1 SGHTA and CDR2 FQGTGA. CDR3 coding DNA: TGTGCCAGCAGCTTCTGGCCCGGGAGCACAGATACGCAGTATTTT. This encodes CASSFWPGSTDTQYF.